This is a list of T cell receptor beta chains from one sample in a study of breast tumors, draining lymph nodes, adjacent tissues. TCRdb analysed the multiplex PCR reads with MiXCR anew, one entry per CDR3 protein. Among approximately 11,000 distinct CDR3 sequences listed, 30% to 45% were seen once. Specimen: breast tumor tissue. These receptors all come from a female donor with breast cancer. Some clones in this sample may be carry-over from other donors' samples. Each CDR3 is given with its conserved first and last residue. Each record gives: clone size, J gene, D gene, V gene, CDR3 protein, CDR3 DNA. The D gene is left open where the match is weak. Only some rows state a clone size, as once, few, many or a class for expanded clones.

>many|TRBJ2-1|-|TRBV9
CASSVAEGARGNEQFF
TGTGCCAGCAGCGTAGCTGAGGGGGCGCGGGGCAATGAGCAGTTCTTC
>many|TRBJ2-3|TRBD2|TRBV12-3/TRBV12-4
CASSLQRGGPSGTDTQYF
TGTGCCAGCAGTTTACAGCGGGGGGGCCCGTCTGGCACAGATACGCAGTATTTT
>-|TRBJ1-1|-|TRBV5-5
CASNPTGNTEAFF
TGTGCCAGCAACCCGACAGGGAACACTGAAGCTTTCTTT
>few|TRBJ1-1|-|TRBV6-6
CASSYSPMEAFF
TGTGCCAGCAGTTACTCGCCGATGGAAGCTTTCTTT
>many|TRBJ2-1|-|TRBV6-6
CASNDLGTGIRYEQFF
TGTGCCAGCAACGACCTCGGGACCGGTATTAGGTATGAGCAGTTCTTC
>many|TRBJ2-3|-|TRBV12-5
CASGLEGSTDTQYF
TGTGCTAGTGGTTTGGAGGGTAGCACAGATACGCAGTATTTT
>-|TRBJ2-1|TRBD2|TRBV20-1
CSASTILAGADNEQFF
TGCAGTGCTAGCACTATACTAGCGGGAGCAGACAATGAGCAGTTCTTC
>many|TRBJ2-6|-|TRBV6-4
CASSDRGDLGANVLTF
TGTGCCAGCAGTGACAGGGGGGATTTAGGGGCCAACGTCCTGACTTTC
>medium-sized|TRBJ2-5|-|TRBV4-2
CASSQTGQQETQYF
TGTGCCAGCAGCCAAACCGGACAGCAAGAGACCCAGTACTTC
>-|TRBJ1-2|-|TRBV10-1
CASPGTRGGFRVFYGYTF
TGCGCCAGCCCCGGGACTAGGGGAGGGTTTAGGGTTTTCTATGGCTACACCTTC
>-|TRBJ2-7|-|TRBV14
CASSQDRLGILF
TGTGCCAGCAGCCAAGACAGACTAGGGATCCTCTTC
>-|TRBJ2-3|TRBD2|TRBV9
CASSLRLATSTDTQYF
TGTGCCAGCAGCTTGCGACTAGCGACTAGCACAGATACGCAGTATTTT
>-|TRBJ2-1|TRBD1|TRBV2
CASSVSTGAYNEQFF
TGTGCCAGCAGTGTGTCGACAGGGGCCTACAATGAGCAGTTCTTC
>once|TRBJ1-4|-|TRBV3-1
CASSHFLGTTNEKLFF
TGTGCCAGCAGCCATTTCCTAGGCACAACTAATGAAAAACTGTTTTTT
>-|TRBJ1-6|-|TRBV18
CASSPPEGGNSPLPF
TGTGCCAGCTCACCACCCGAGGGTGGTAATTCCCCCCTCCCCTTT
>many|TRBJ2-3|TRBD2|TRBV6-6
CASSYSRSGSTDTQYF
TGTGCCAGCAGTTACTCGCGTAGCGGGAGCACAGATACGCAGTATTTT
>-|TRBJ2-7|TRBD1|TRBV10-3
CAIRSTGGAYEQYF
TGTGCCATCAGATCGACAGGGGGGGCTTACGAGCAGTACTTC
>few|TRBJ2-7|-|TRBV6-5
CASSFRGIHEQYF
TGTGCCAGCAGTTTTAGGGGGATCCACGAGCAGTACTTC
>-|TRBJ1-5|-|TRBV4-2
CAISQDHQGVGPRHF
TGTGCCATCAGCCAAGATCATCAGGGTGTAGGGCCCCGGCATTTT
>medium-sized|TRBJ1-2|-|TRBV6-6
CASSYEGAIYGYTF
TGTGCCAGCAGTTACGAGGGAGCCATATATGGCTACACCTTC
>many|TRBJ2-5|-|TRBV2
CASNGNGGETQYF
TGTGCCAGCAATGGGAATGGGGGGGAGACCCAGTACTTC
>-|TRBJ2-7|TRBD2|TRBV25-1
CASRGTSGFYEQYF
TGTGCCAGCAGGGGGACTAGCGGGTTCTACGAGCAGTACTTC
>few|TRBJ1-1|TRBD1|TRBV24-1
CATAGTGVGTEAFF
TGTGCCACCGCTGGGACAGGGGTGGGCACTGAAGCTTTCTTT
>many|TRBJ2-3|-|TRBV14
CASSQEAGATSTDTQYF
TGTGCCAGCAGCCAAGAGGCGGGGGCGACTAGCACAGATACGCAGTATTTT
>-|TRBJ2-7|-|TRBV2
CASSSYEQYF
TGTGCCAGCAGTTCCTACGAGCAGTACTTC
>-|TRBJ2-3|TRBD2|TRBV20-1
CSARDPGGGGVTDTQYF
TGCAGTGCTAGAGATCCGGGGGGCGGGGGGGTCACAGATACGCAGTATTTT
>-|TRBJ2-1|TRBD2|TRBV3-1
CASSQRLAGSYNEQFF
TGTGCCAGCAGCCAACGACTAGCGGGCTCCTACAATGAGCAGTTCTTC
>medium-sized|TRBJ2-1|TRBD2|TRBV19
CASSIGAGGPVNEQFF
TGTGCCAGTAGTATAGGGGCGGGAGGGCCTGTCAATGAGCAGTTCTTC
>-|TRBJ1-5|TRBD1|TRBV12-3/TRBV12-4
CATNPPRDRYDQPQHF
TGTGCTACCAACCCCCCCCGGGACAGGTACGATCAGCCCCAGCATTTT
>many|TRBJ2-3|-|TRBV7-9
CASSSQLADTQYF
TGTGCCAGCAGCTCGCAACTAGCAGATACGCAGTATTTT
>many|TRBJ2-2|TRBD2|TRBV2
CASGTSGIGTGELFF
TGTGCCAGCGGAACTAGCGGGATCGGCACCGGGGAGCTGTTTTTT
>many|TRBJ1-2|-|TRBV3-1
CASSVTGPGGYTF
TGTGCCAGCAGCGTGACAGGCCCAGGTGGCTACACCTTC
>many|TRBJ2-1|-|TRBV20-1
CSARDQRGSWDEQFF
TGCAGTGCTAGAGATCAGAGGGGAAGTTGGGATGAGCAGTTCTTC
>-|TRBJ2-1|-|TRBV27
CAGSSPGAGARWFF
TGTGCCGGCAGTTCCCCCGGGGCGGGGGCAAGGTGGTTCTTC
>many|TRBJ2-4|-|TRBV19
CASSIVAGVENIQYF
TGTGCCAGTAGTATAGTAGCAGGGGTCGAAAACATTCAGTACTTC
>many|TRBJ2-5|TRBD2|TRBV2
CASSELAGGPGTQYF
TGTGCCAGCAGTGAACTAGCGGGGGGGCCGGGGACCCAGTACTTC
>-|TRBJ1-2|TRBD1|TRBV28
CASSPELTGVNYGYTF
TGTGCCAGCAGCCCCGAATTGACAGGGGTTAACTATGGCTACACCTTC
>many|TRBJ2-7|-|TRBV3-1
CASSQIRSGLAADEQYF
TGTGCCAGCAGCCAAATTCGCTCTGGGCTCGCGGCCGACGAGCAGTACTTC
>-|TRBJ2-3|TRBD2|TRBV20-1
CSAPTSGGATDTQYF
TGCAGTGCCCCAACTAGCGGGGGGGCGACAGATACGCAGTATTTT
>-|TRBJ1-3|-|TRBV5-1
CASSPQPTGSGNTIYF
TGCGCCAGCAGCCCCCAACCCACAGGTTCTGGAAACACCATATATTTT
>-|TRBJ2-1|-|TRBV20-1
CSARDPTAANEQFF
TGCAGTGCTAGAGATCCCACAGCCGCAAATGAGCAGTTCTTC
>-|TRBJ2-3|TRBD2|TRBV7-8
CASSFDIAGGPADTQYF
TGTGCCAGCAGCTTCGACATAGCGGGAGGGCCCGCAGATACGCAGTATTTT
>once|TRBJ2-1|TRBD2|TRBV4-1
CASSQTTSGTNNEQFF
TGCGCCAGCAGCCAAACAACTAGCGGGACGAACAATGAGCAGTTCTTC